These 21 T cell receptor beta chains came from one sample sequenced in a study of response to subunit inactivated influenza vaccine. TCRdb reanalysed the RT-PCR reads using MiXCR and keeps one entry per CDR3 protein. The sample gives 500,000 to 550,000 distinct CDR3 sequences, approximately 6.9% of which show up once; around 13% is in the top ten. The sequencing here drew on PBMCs from blood, taken less than 30 months after vaccination. The receptors come from a man aged 50-75 years who received an inactivated influenza vaccine.

This clonotype came up a few times. The rearrangement uses TRBV4-1 and TRBJ2-3, with D hard to call. Germline CDR1 is MGHRA and CDR2 is YSYEKL. V was shortened by 3 bases and J by 4 bases, with 8 bases between the two germline ends. There are 13 residues in the CDR3. The CDR3 sequence: CASSQYSADTQYF. In nucleotides, the CDR3 is TGCGCCAGCAGCCAGTATTCCGCAGATACGCAGTATTTT.

The rearrangement joins TRBV27 to TRBJ2-7; unclear D gene. The V gene's germline CDR1 is MNHEY and CDR2 SMNVEV (reference sequence). This CDR3 has 12 residues. Trimming cost V 3 bases and J 2 bases, with 5 bases left between them. CDR3 bases: TGTGCCAGCAGTTTCCCCACCTACGAGCAGTACTTC. Translating gives CASSFPTYEQYF.

This clonotype was counted at least ten times. The V and J genes are TRBV27 and TRBJ2-3, with TRBD1 as a possible D gene (6 bases). The CDR3 extends over 14 amino acids. Trimming removed 0 bases at V and 4 bases at J, with 8 bases between. Germline V gene lookup returns CDR1 MNHEY and CDR2 SMNVEV (reference sequence). The CDR3 reads CASSLSRGPDTQYF. The CDR3 DNA reads TGTGCCAGCAGTTTATCCAGGGGCCCAGATACGCAGTATTTT.

This clonotype has a count of ten or more. The chain joins TRBV5-1 to TRBJ2-7, with D possibly TRBD2 on 6 matching bases. The germline V and J ends were trimmed by 3 bases and 6 bases, with 13 bases remaining between them. Germline V gene sequence: CDR1 SGHRS, CDR2 YFSETQ. The CDR3 covers 13 residues. Here the CDR3 reads CASSSGGAVEQYF. The CDR3 coding sequence is TGCGCCAGCAGCTCCGGAGGGGCAGTCGAGCAGTACTTC.

The table lists this clonotype with many counts. The V gene is TRBV4-3, the J gene TRBJ2-7, with TRBD1 matching over 9 bases. V lost 0 bases to trimming and J lost 2 bases; unmatched junction nucleotides: 5. CDR3 length equals 16 residues. Per germline, CDR1 LGHNA and CDR2 YSLEER. The chain's CDR3 is CASSQEWDREPYEQYF. For the CDR3, the DNA is TGCGCCAGCAGCCAAGAATGGGACAGGGAACCCTACGAGCAGTACTTC.

This clonotype was seen many times. The V call is TRBV28, the J call TRBJ2-1; a possible D gene is TRBD1 (5 bases). Germline assignment: CDR1 MDHEN and CDR2 SYDVKM. V dropped 2 bases and J dropped 1 base, with 9 bases sitting between them. The CDR3 is made up of 15 amino acids. This CDR3 reads CASSLIGVSYNEQFF. As DNA, the CDR3 is TGTGCCAGCAGTTTAATAGGGGTGTCCTACAATGAGCAGTTCTTC. Based on the CDR3 plus reference TRBV28 and TRBJ2-1, the full variable domain is DVKVTQSSRYLVKRTGEKVFLECVQDMDHENMFWYRQDPGLGLRLIYFSYDVKMKEKGDIPEGYSVSREKKERFSLILESASTNQTSMYLCASSLIGVSYNEQFFGPGTRLTVL.

Ten or more counts support this clonotype. The genes are TRBV5-1 and TRBJ1-1; a possible D gene is TRBD1 (5 bases). The CDR3 consists of 17 residues. Germline CDR1 is SGHRS and CDR2 is YFSETQ. Trimming shortened V by 4 bases and J by 0 bases, and 19 bases separated the two germline ends. The CDR3 here is CASSGGGFGGMNTEAFF. The CDR3 DNA is TGCGCCAGCAGCGGCGGAGGGTTTGGGGGAATGAACACTGAAGCTTTCTTT.

This clonotype showed up many times. This chain connects TRBV9 to TRBJ2-1; TRBD2 agrees at 7 bases. Germline V gene data show CDR1 as SGDLS and CDR2 as YYNGEE. The J segment lost 5 bases and the V segment lost 3 bases, leaving 8 bases of the junction unmatched. CDR3 length equals 15 residues. The CDR3 nucleotides are TGTGCCAGCAGCGGGGGAGGGGTCGAAGACAATGAGCAGTTCTTC. Encoded protein: CASSGGGVEDNEQFF.

This clonotype was seen repeatedly, ten times or more. The chain carries TRBV27 and TRBJ2-7; 11 bases fit TRBD2. The CDR3 consists of 15 residues. V trimming: 6 bases; J trimming: 2 bases; junction bases outside the gene matches: 6. Germline V gene lookup returns CDR1 MNHEY and CDR2 SMNVEV (reference sequence). CDR3 in amino acids: CASRRRLAGPYEQYF. In nucleotides, the CDR3 is TGTGCCAGCAGACGAAGACTAGCGGGACCCTACGAGCAGTACTTC.

This clonotype was seen at least ten times. The chain employs TRBV20-1 and TRBJ2-1; 9 bases agree with TRBD2. V dropped 0 bases and J dropped 4; count of bases not matched to a gene: 13. The CDR3 consists of 18 residues. In germline, CDR1 is DFQATT, CDR2 SNEGSKA (reference sequence). DNA for the CDR3: TGCAGTGCTAGAGATGATAGGGCTAGCGGGATCAATTACAATGAGCAGTTCTTC. It yields the protein CSARDDRASGINYNEQFF.

This clonotype has ten or more counts. The chain is built from TRBV6-1 and TRBJ2-3; D possibly uses TRBD1 or TRBD2 (5 bases each). CDR1 is MNHNS and CDR2 is SASEGT in the germline V gene. V lost 7 bases, J lost 6 bases, and 32 bases lay in between. This CDR3 is built from 19 residues. DNA of the CDR3: TGTGCCAGCACTCACAGGACGGGAAAGGGCCAAGGATTTGTGGATACGCAGTATTTT. This gives the protein CASTHRTGKGQGFVDTQYF.

This clonotype occurred a few times. This rearrangement joins TRBV27 to TRBJ2-5; D is possibly TRBD1 (5 bases). Deletions cut 0 bases from V and 6 bases from J, with 17 bases between. Germline V gene data show CDR1 as MNHEY and CDR2 as SMNVEV (reference sequence). The CDR3 length is 16 residues. DNA for the CDR3: TGTGCCAGCAGTTTATCGCCCCTAGGGGTGTATCAGACCCAGTACTTC. This gives the protein CASSLSPLGVYQTQYF.

The chain employs TRBV10-3 and TRBJ2-7; the match to TRBD1 covers 10 bases. CDR1 ENHRY and CDR2 SYGVKD come from the germline V gene. The CDR3 totals 16 residues. Trimming cost V 3 bases and J 1 base; bases outside gene matches: 6. For the CDR3, the DNA is TGTGCCATCAGTGACTCCGGGACAGGGGCATCCTACGAGCAGTACTTC. Its protein product is CAISDSGTGASYEQYF.

This clonotype came up many times. The J gene is TRBJ2-3, the V gene TRBV3-1; TRBD2 matches 14 bases. The CDR3 has 18 amino acids. Germline V lookup: CDR1 LGHDT, CDR2 YNNKEL (reference sequence). Trimming cost V 1 base and J 1 base; bases outside gene matches: 4. This CDR3 is CASSQGLAGGPGTDTQYF. CDR3 nucleotides: TGTGCCAGCAGCCAAGGACTAGCGGGAGGGCCGGGCACAGATACGCAGTATTTT.

This chain uses TRBV7-2 with TRBJ2-5, with D unclear. The CDR3 is made up of 12 amino acids. Germline V gene data show CDR1 as SGHTA and CDR2 as FQGNSA. The ends were cut back, 5 bases at V and 5 bases at J, with 9 bases in the middle. The CDR3 loop reads CASSRFEETQYF. The CDR3 DNA follows: TGTGCCAGCAGCCGGTTTGAGGAGACCCAGTACTTC. Full variable domain (outside the CDR3, taken from reference TRBV7-2 and TRBJ2-5): GAGVSQSPSNKVTEKGKDVELRCDPISGHTALYWYRQSLGQGLEFLIYFQGNSAPDKSGLPSDRFSAERTGGSVSTLTIQRTQQEDSAVYLCASSRFEETQYFGPGTRLLVL.

This clonotype was detected only a few times. The chain uses TRBV4-2 and TRBJ2-1; 8 bases fit TRBD2. This CDR3 has 17 amino acids. With V trimmed by 4 bases and J by 0 bases, 8 bases remained unmatched. In germline, CDR1 is LGHNA, CDR2 YNFKEQ. The CDR3 DNA sequence: TGTGCCAGCAGCCCCCATTTCAGCGGGAGCTCCTACAATGAGCAGTTCTTC. This sequence encodes CASSPHFSGSSYNEQFF.

The chain is built from TRBV6-1 and TRBJ2-2; D is perhaps TRBD1 (5 bases). The V gene's germline CDR1 is MNHNS and CDR2 SASEGT. V was cut by 7 bases and J by 4 bases, with 10 bases left in between. CDR3 length: 13 residues. CDR3 sequence (DNA): TGTGCCAGCACTCGGACAACCACCGGGGAGCTGTTTTTT. Its translation is CASTRTTTGELFF.

The V and J genes are TRBV5-1 and TRBJ2-5; 8 nucleotides agree with TRBD1. This CDR3 comprises 14 residues. Trimming at V came to 4 bases and at J to 1 base, leaving 3 bases not matched to a gene. CDR1 and CDR2 from the germline V gene are SGHRS and YFSETQ. DNA of the CDR3: TGCGCCAGCAGCCAGGGACAGGTCCAAGAGACCCAGTACTTC. Its translation is CASSQGQVQETQYF.

This clonotype was observed at least ten times. V usage is TRBV5-1 and J usage is TRBJ2-3; D gene ambiguous. V lost 0 bases and J lost 0, with 8 bases in between. The CDR3 length is 15 residues. Per germline, CDR1 SGHRS and CDR2 YFSETQ. For the CDR3, the DNA is TGCGCCAGCAGCTTGGTGGTACGAAGCACAGATACGCAGTATTTT. This sequence encodes CASSLVVRSTDTQYF.

In its sample, this clonotype was seen many times. The V gene is TRBV24-1, the J gene TRBJ2-2; 10 nucleotides align to TRBD1. The germline gives CDR1 KGHDR, CDR2 SFDVKD. V was clipped by 4 bases and J by 6 bases; unmatched bases: 10. The CDR3 consists of 17 residues. This CDR3 is CATSDETGGIRSGELFF. CDR3 in DNA: TGTGCCACCAGTGACGAGACAGGGGGCATAAGGTCCGGGGAGCTGTTTTTT.

This clonotype was counted only a few times. The chain recombines TRBV14 with TRBJ2-1; D may be TRBD1 or TRBD2 (6 bases each). Germline loops: CDR1 SGHDN, CDR2 FVKESK. CDR3 length equals 15 residues. Trimming took 4 bases from V and 6 from J, leaving 16 bases between them. In DNA form, the CDR3 reads TGTGCCAGCAGCCGAGGGTACAGGGAGGTCAATGAGCAGTTCTTC. Translated: CASSRGYREVNEQFF. Complete variable domain (other parts from reference TRBV14 and TRBJ2-1): EAGVTQFPSHSVIEKGQTVTLRCDPISGHDNLYWYRRVMGKEIKFLLHFVKESKQDESGMPNNRFLAERTGGTYSTLKVQPAELEDSGVYFCASSRGYREVNEQFFGPGTRLTVL.